This TCR beta chain was identified during a study of T cell responses to AZD1222 COVID-19 vaccine. The CDR3 is made up of 16 amino acids. Trimming stripped 1 base from V and 7 bases from J, with 20 bases between. Germline V gene lookup returns CDR1 MDHEN and CDR2 SYDVKM. This clone has just a few counts. Assay used: immunoSEQ multiplex PCR; TCRdb lists only in-frame clones, some missing. This sample has about 120,000 clones, with 75% to 90% found just once. Pooled together were second doses at about 4 or about 12 weeks. The chain has TRBV28 and TRBJ2-7; D remains ambiguous. Material: peripheral blood, obtained 28 days after the second AZD1222 dose. The TCR originated in an adult who received the AZD1222 COVID-19 vaccine. In nucleotides, the CDR3 is TGTGCCAGCAGTTTATTGCCCGTAATGGGTCCTAAGGAGCAGTACTTC. Translating it yields CASSLLPVMGPKEQYF.